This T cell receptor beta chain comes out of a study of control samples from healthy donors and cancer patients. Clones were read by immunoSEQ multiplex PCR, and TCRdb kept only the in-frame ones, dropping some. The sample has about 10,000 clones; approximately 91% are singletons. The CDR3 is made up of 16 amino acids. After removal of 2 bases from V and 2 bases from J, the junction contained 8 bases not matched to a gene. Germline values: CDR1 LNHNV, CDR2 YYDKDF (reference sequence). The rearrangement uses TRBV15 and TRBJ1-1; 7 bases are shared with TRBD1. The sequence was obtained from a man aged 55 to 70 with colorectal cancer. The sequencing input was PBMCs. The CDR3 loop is CATSRNRQGGNTEAFF. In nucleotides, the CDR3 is TGTGCCACCAGCAGAAACCGACAGGGCGGCAACACTGAAGCTTTCTTT.